This entry features one T cell receptor (beta chain) sequence. The data derive from a study of blood T cell repertoires in COVID-19. Background on the study: Acute and convalescent COVID-19 samples came from the United States, Italy and Spain.

J gave up 8 bases and V 5 bases, and 7 bases lay outside the gene matches. Germline V gene sequence: CDR1 LNHDA, CDR2 SQIVND (reference sequence). This CDR3 region has 14 residues. Seattle-derived patients entered the study during active infection and were followed longitudinally. The authors' processing: Researchers report that nucleated cell counts were estimated from reference gene primer amplification. Here immunoSEQ multiplex PCR was the method, and the copy in TCRdb shows in-frame clones only, minus some. V and J calls and clone size follow that table, whereas D and trimming were derived from the DNA. The sample shows about 160,000 clones, around 89% of them seen only once.

The specimen was peripheral blood. This TCR was sampled from a man between 18 and 35 years old with COVID-19, enrolled during active disease. The chain has TRBV19 and TRBJ2-1; TRBD2 matches at 9 bases. CDR3 protein: CASSFLREGDEQFF. The DNA of the CDR3 is TGTGCCAGTAGTTTCTTGCGGGAGGGGGATGAGCAGTTCTTC.